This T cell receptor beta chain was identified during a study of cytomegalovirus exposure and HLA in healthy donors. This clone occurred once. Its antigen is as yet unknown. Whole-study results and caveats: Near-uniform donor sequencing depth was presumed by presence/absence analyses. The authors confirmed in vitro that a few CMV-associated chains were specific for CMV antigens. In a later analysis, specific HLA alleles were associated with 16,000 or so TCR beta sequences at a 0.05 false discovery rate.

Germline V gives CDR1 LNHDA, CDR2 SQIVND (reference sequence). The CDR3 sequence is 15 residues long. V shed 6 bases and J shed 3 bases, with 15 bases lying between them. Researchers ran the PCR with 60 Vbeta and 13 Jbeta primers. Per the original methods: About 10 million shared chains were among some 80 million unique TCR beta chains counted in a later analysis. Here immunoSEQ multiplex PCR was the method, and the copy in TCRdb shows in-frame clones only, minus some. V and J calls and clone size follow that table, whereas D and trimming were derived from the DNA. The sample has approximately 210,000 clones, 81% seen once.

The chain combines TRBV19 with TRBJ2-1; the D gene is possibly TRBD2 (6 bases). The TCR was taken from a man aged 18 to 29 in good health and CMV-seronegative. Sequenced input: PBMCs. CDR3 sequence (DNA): TGTGCCAGTAGATTAGCGGACCTATTCTACAATGAGCAGTTCTTC. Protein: CASRLADLFYNEQFF.